A selection of T cell receptor beta chains follows, all from one sample in a study of T cell repertoires in cytomegalovirus infection. MiXCR, applied by TCRdb to the reads, yields one record per CDR3 protein. The table lists approximately 81,000 distinct CDR3 sequences, roughly a quarter of them singletons, with about 50% in the top ten. These receptors' targets are unknown. The sequencing here drew on CD8+ T cells from cultured PBMCs, taken from culture after CMV antigen stimulation. The receptors here all came from a human donor in good health (CMV status not recorded). Some clones in this sample may be carry-over from other donors' samples. CDR3s leave out the opening cysteine and the closing phenylalanine or tryptophan. Each record gives: CDR3 length, J gene, D gene, V gene, CDR3 protein. The D gene is left open where the match is weak.

11	TRBJ2-1	NA	TRBV2	ASSDTAINEQF
10	TRBJ2-7	NA	TRBV11-2	ASSWTDYEQY
14	TRBJ1-1	NA	TRBV5-6	ASSLAGRGLNTEAF
17	TRBJ2-3	TRBD2	TRBV6-5	ASSYRVPGLAGSTDTQY
11	TRBJ2-5	TRBD2	TRBV14	ASRREIEETQY
11	TRBJ2-2	NA	TRBV12-3/TRBV12-4	ASSSERTGELF
9	TRBJ2-7	NA	TRBV6-1	ASRQSGSAD
14	TRBJ1-1	NA	TRBV7-8	ASSMYLGGGNTEAF
14	TRBJ2-2	TRBD2	TRBV6-2/TRBV6-3	ASISILAPLAGELF
12	TRBJ2-5	NA	TRBV4-1	ASSQDPGIETQY
9	TRBJ2-1	NA	TRBV5-6	ASSTIDEQF
15	TRBJ1-4	TRBD1	TRBV7-9	ASSPKTGTSVGEKLF
10	TRBJ2-5	NA	TRBV7-6	ASSSLEETQY
11	TRBJ2-1	NA	TRBV12-5	ASVDFSYNEQF
11	TRBJ1-4	NA	TRBV7-9	ASSLGANEKLF
12	TRBJ2-5	TRBD1	TRBV7-9	ASSSTGGSETQY
12	TRBJ2-5	NA	TRBV27	ASSLRLGGETQY
14	TRBJ1-2	NA	TRBV7-2	ASSPSPTGRPYGYT
13	TRBJ2-7	NA	TRBV4-3	ASSQVVGVSYEQY
13	TRBJ1-5	NA	TRBV5-6	ASSLGGLGDQPQH
11	TRBJ1-2	NA	TRBV12-3/TRBV12-4	ASSPTVIGGYT
11	TRBJ1-3	NA	TRBV30	AWNSGSGNTIY
13	TRBJ1-6	NA	TRBV19	ASSIDGGSGSPLH
11	TRBJ2-1	NA	TRBV24-1	ATSDEGSAEQF
14	TRBJ1-2	TRBD1	TRBV7-6	ASSSTDRDDIYGYT
12	TRBJ2-7	NA	TRBV11-3	ASSPRVHPYEQY
16	TRBJ2-2	NA	TRBV12-3/TRBV12-4	ATNNPDTPMLNTGGLF
11	TRBJ1-1	NA	TRBV7-3	ASSQNTYTEAF
15	TRBJ2-2	TRBD2	TRBV6-5	ASSYDGTSGYTGELF
9	TRBJ1-2	NA	TRBV19	ASLAPYGYT
14	TRBJ1-5	TRBD1	TRBV6-1	ASRQGIHYSNQPQH
10	TRBJ1-3	NA	TRBV7-4	ASSPSGNTIY
14	TRBJ2-6	TRBD1	TRBV27	ASRDRVSSGANVLT
16	TRBJ2-6	TRBD1	TRBV7-9	ASSLADRAESGANVLT
16	TRBJ2-1	TRBD2	TRBV7-8	ASSQPRTSGKARDEQF
12	TRBJ2-7	TRBD1	TRBV12-3/TRBV12-4	ASRGTGEFYEQY
13	TRBJ2-7	NA	TRBV7-9	ASSLGGANYYEQY
13	TRBJ2-4	NA	TRBV6-6	ASSLLPADRQLRY
11	TRBJ1-1	NA	TRBV13	ASSLSMETEAF
13	TRBJ2-1	TRBD2	TRBV6-1	ASRRAGVTYNEQF
14	TRBJ2-1	NA	TRBV4-2	ASSPQHLSSYNEQF
13	TRBJ1-6	TRBD1	TRBV27	ASSPRTGNNSPLH
11	TRBJ2-2	TRBD2	TRBV6-1	AERVSGSGELF
13	TRBJ2-7	NA	TRBV29-1	SVFPGRGVSSEQY
12	TRBJ2-1	TRBD2	TRBV30	AWSFSGSNNEQF
10	TRBJ1-3	NA	TRBV30	AWKRSGNTIY
16	TRBJ2-2	TRBD1	TRBV3-1	ASFGQGGGVRPHGELF
14	TRBJ2-5	TRBD2	TRBV27	ASSPRTSGRQETQY
10	TRBJ2-7	NA	TRBV20-1	SARDSSYEQY